This T cell receptor (beta chain) came from a study of control samples from healthy donors and cancer patients. The CDR3 extends over 13 amino acids. Trimming removed 6 bases at V and 5 bases at J, with 12 bases between. Germline-derived CDR1 and CDR2 are LNHDA and SQIVND (reference sequence). Generated by immunoSEQ multiplex PCR, the TCRdb table keeps only in-frame clones and is missing some. The sample includes around 150,000 clones, about 90% of them seen just once. This receptor was obtained from a man younger than 40 in good health. The chain couples TRBV19 to TRBJ2-3; perhaps TRBD1 as D (5 bases). The sample comprised blood. CDR3: CASSLPGLDTQYF. The DNA for the CDR3 is TGTGCCAGTAGCTTGCCAGGGTTAGATACGCAGTATTTT.